A single sample is the source of the 23 T cell receptor beta chains below, sequenced in a study of T cell repertoires in cytomegalovirus infection. TCRdb reanalysed the reads using MiXCR and keeps one entry per CDR3 protein. The data show approximately 350,000 distinct CDR3 sequences, about 34% seen once. These TCRs' antigens remain unknown. This sample comprised cultured PBMCs, obtained from culture after CMV antigen stimulation. These receptors originate from a human donor in good health (CMV status not recorded). Some clones in this sample may be carry-over from other donors' samples.

This clonotype was seen a few times. This chain links TRBV7-2 with TRBJ1-1, with D unresolved. The CDR3 totals 14 residues. Germline-derived CDR1 and CDR2 are SGHTA and FQGNSA. Trimming left V 1 base short and J 1 base short, with 7 bases between. DNA for the CDR3: TGTGCCAGCAGCTTAGGGTGGCAGAACACTGAAGCTTTCTTT. Translated: CASSLGWQNTEAFF. Full variable domain (missing parts from reference TRBV7-2 and TRBJ1-1): GAGVSQSPSNKVTEKGKDVELRCDPISGHTALYWYRQSLGQGLEFLIYFQGNSAPDKSGLPSDRFSAERTGGSVSTLTIQRTQQEDSAVYLCASSLGWQNTEAFFGQGTRLTVV.

The V gene is TRBV19, the J gene TRBJ2-2, with 10 nucleotides matching TRBD2. V lost 5 bases to trimming and J lost 0 bases; unmatched junction nucleotides: 3. From germline, CDR1 is LNHDA and CDR2 SQIVND (reference sequence). The CDR3 runs 16 residues. The DNA for the CDR3 is TGTGCCAGTAGTCCGGGACTAGCGCCGAACACCGGGGAGCTGTTTTTT. Protein product: CASSPGLAPNTGELFF.

This clonotype was seen more than once but under ten times. CDR3 sequence (DNA): TGTGCCAGCACCTCCGGACAGGGACGCAATCAGCCCCAGCATTTT. Protein: CASTSGQGRNQPQHF. V gene TRBV6-5 combines with J gene TRBJ1-5; TRBD1 matches at 8 bases. The CDR3 is made up of 15 amino acids. The ends lost 7 bases at V and 2 bases at J; junction bases unmatched: 7. Germline values: CDR1 MNHEY, CDR2 SVGAGI.

This clonotype was seen more than once but under ten times. The gene calls are TRBV5-6 and TRBJ1-1; D is unclear. Trimming cost V 4 bases and J 0 bases, with 16 bases left between them. Germline CDR1 SGHDT, CDR2 YYEEEE. The CDR3 consists of 16 residues. The CDR3 region is CASSPLFRRMNTEAFF. CDR3 nucleotides: TGTGCCAGCAGCCCCCTCTTTAGGCGAATGAACACTGAAGCTTTCTTT. The full variable domain, with the rest looked up from reference TRBV5-6 and TRBJ1-1, is DAGVTQSPTHLIKTRGQQVTLRCSPKSGHDTVSWYQQALGQGPQFIFQYYEEEERQRGNFPDRFSGHQFPNYSSELNVNALLLGDSALYLCASSPLFRRMNTEAFFGQGTRLTVV.

The chain combines TRBV15 with TRBJ2-4; D uncertain. Germline CDR1 LNHNV, CDR2 YYDKDF (reference sequence). This CDR3 is 14 amino acids long. Trimming removed 8 bases at V and 6 bases at J, with 17 bases between. The CDR3 nucleotides read TGTGCCACCCAAAAGTTCGGAGTTGGAAACATTCAGTACTTC. It codes for CATQKFGVGNIQYF.

This clonotype was recorded at least ten times. The CDR3 loop reads CASSLTGETEAFF. Written as DNA, the CDR3 is TGTGCCAGCAGCTTAACAGGGGAAACTGAAGCTTTCTTT. The rearrangement uses TRBV7-9 and TRBJ1-1; 7 bases are shared with TRBD1. Germline V CDR1 and CDR2: SEHNR, FQNEAQ (reference sequence). This CDR3 is built from 13 residues. Trimming at V came to 2 bases and at J to 5 bases, leaving 2 bases not matched to a gene.

The chain couples TRBV20-1 to TRBJ2-4, with 8 bases aligning to TRBD2. Looked up from germline, CDR1 is DFQATT and CDR2 is SNEGSKA (reference sequence). V lost 6 bases, J lost 1 base, and 2 bases stayed unmatched. The CDR3 extends over 13 amino acids. As DNA, the CDR3 is TGCAGTGCACGACTAGCGGCCAAAAACATTCAGTACTTC. Amino acid sequence: CSARLAAKNIQYF.

The genes are TRBV30 and TRBJ1-4; possible D gene TRBD1, 6 bases. CDR3 size: 13 residues. Trimming stripped 2 bases from V and 8 bases from J, with 12 bases between. From germline, CDR1 is GTSNPN and CDR2 SVGIG (reference sequence). CDR3 loop: CAWSYRELEKLFF. CDR3 DNA sequence: TGTGCCTGGAGTTACAGGGAATTGGAAAAACTGTTTTTT.

CDR3 coding DNA: TGTGCCAGCAGCCTAGTACAGGGGTTGAATCAGCCCCAGCATTTT. As protein: CASSLVQGLNQPQHF. The V call is TRBV28, the J call TRBJ1-5; 7 positions agree with TRBD1. The CDR3 sequence is 15 residues long. In germline, CDR1 is MDHEN, CDR2 SYDVKM. With 6 bases clipped from V and 4 bases from J, the junction kept 9 bases outside the gene matches.

V gene TRBV6-6 combines with J gene TRBJ2-3, with D possibly called TRBD1 or TRBD2 (5 bases each). This CDR3 has 14 amino acids. Trimming took 2 bases from V and 4 from J, leaving 10 bases between them. Germline V gene data show CDR1 as MNHNY and CDR2 as SVGAGI (reference sequence). In nucleotides, the CDR3 is TGTGCCAGCAGTTACAGACTGGGGGCAGATACGCAGTATTTT. This encodes CASSYRLGADTQYF.

The chain is built from TRBV30 and TRBJ1-1, with no clear D. This CDR3 is 12 amino acids long. The ends were cut back, 3 bases at V and 4 bases at J, with 9 bases in the middle. The germline CDR1 and CDR2 sequences are GTSNPN and SVGIG (reference sequence). The CDR3 DNA reads as TGTGCCTGGAGCGCGATGGGCACTGAAGCTTTCTTT. Translation gives CAWSAMGTEAFF.

V and J are TRBV2 and TRBJ2-3; 13 bases fit TRBD2. This CDR3 has 16 residues. Per the germline V gene, CDR1 is SNHLY and CDR2 is FYNNEI. Unmatched junction bases numbered 7, after V lost 10 bases and J lost 0 bases. CDR3 sequence reads: CATFPGLAGSTDTQYF. The CDR3, as DNA: TGTGCCACCTTCCCGGGACTAGCGGGAAGCACAGATACGCAGTATTTT.

This clonotype came up many times. The chain is built from TRBV7-2 and TRBJ2-2; the match to TRBD1 covers 10 bases. J was trimmed by 6 bases and V by 6 bases; bases with no gene match: 13. Germline values: CDR1 SGHTA, CDR2 FQGNSA. The CDR3 runs 17 residues. CDR3 amino acids: CASSYTPGQGSAGELFF. The CDR3 DNA is TGTGCCAGCAGTTATACCCCGGGACAGGGGAGCGCCGGGGAGCTGTTTTTT.

The chain joins TRBV7-2 to TRBJ1-2, with D unclear. Between the trimmed V and J ends, which lost 6 bases and 6 bases, there was a span of 5 bases. The CDR3 consists of 10 residues. Germline values: CDR1 SGHTA, CDR2 FQGNSA. CDR3 sequence reads: CASRNHGYTF. CDR3 DNA sequence: TGTGCCAGCAGAAACCATGGCTACACCTTC.

The chain is built from TRBV6-5 and TRBJ1-1, with a possible D match to TRBD1 (6 bases). The V gene lost 2 bases and the J gene lost 5 bases, with 15 bases spanning the gap. Germline-derived CDR1 and CDR2 are MNHEY and SVGAGI. The CDR3 runs to 15 residues. The CDR3 DNA reads as TGTGCCAGCAGTTACCAGCCTCTACAGGGAACTGAAGCTTTCTTT. Protein product: CASSYQPLQGTEAFF.

The chain employs TRBV12-3 or TRBV12-4 and TRBJ1-2; D may be TRBD1 (6 bases). The CDR3 has 14 amino acids. With 4 bases removed from V and 8 bases from J, the gap between germline ends came to 17 bases. CDR3: CASSSRGGAIGYTF. In DNA, the CDR3 is TGTGCCAGCAGTTCCCGGGGGGGGGCGATAGGCTACACCTTC.

The chain joins TRBV4-1 to TRBJ2-1; D is possibly TRBD1 or TRBD2 (5 bases each). The CDR3 is 16 residues long. CDR1 and CDR2 from the germline V gene are MGHRA and YSYEKL. The V gene lost 1 base and the J gene lost 0 bases, with 10 bases spanning the gap. The CDR3 DNA reads TGCGCCAGCAGCCAAGGGGGGTTTAGCTCCTACAATGAGCAGTTCTTC. Translated, it gives CASSQGGFSSYNEQFF.

This chain uses TRBV19 with TRBJ1-5, with 8 bases fitting TRBD1. The germline CDR1 and CDR2 sequences are LNHDA and SQIVND (reference sequence). V gave up 7 bases and J gave up 5 bases; unmatched junction bases: 10. The length of the CDR3 is 15 residues. DNA for the CDR3: TGTGCCAGTACCCAGGCAGGGGGCGGTTATCAGCCCCAGCATTTT. Residues: CASTQAGGGYQPQHF.

This clonotype occurred once. The chain carries TRBV30 and TRBJ1-1; no definite D call. Per the germline V gene, CDR1 is GTSNPN and CDR2 is SVGIG (reference sequence). CDR3 size: 11 residues. The CDR3 sequence is CAMESSGKAFF. The CDR3 coding sequence is TGTGCTATGGAGAGTTCCGGGAAAGCTTTCTTT.

This clonotype turned up a few times. This chain links TRBV7-8 with TRBJ2-1; 7 positions match TRBD1. CDR3 length equals 15 residues. Germline V gene lookup returns CDR1 SGHVS and CDR2 FQNEAQ. J was trimmed by 9 bases and V by 4 bases; bases with no gene match: 12. CDR3 bases: TGTGCCAGCAGCTCTTACTTGGCACAGGGGACTGAGCAGTTCTTC. Translated: CASSSYLAQGTEQFF. Complete variable domain (other parts from reference TRBV7-8 and TRBJ2-1): GAGVSQSPRYKVAKRGQDVALRCDPISGHVSLFWYQQALGQGPEFLTYFQNEAQLDKSGLPSDRFFAERPEGSVSTLKIQRTQQEDSAVYLCASSSYLAQGTEQFFGPGTRLTVL.

This clonotype was recorded once. J is TRBJ1-5 and V is TRBV4-1; D unclear. Germline values: CDR1 MGHRA, CDR2 YSYEKL. Trimming removed 0 bases from V and 7 bases from J, with 10 bases in between. This CDR3 is 14 amino acids long. The CDR3, as DNA: TGCGCCAGCAGCCAAGAATTCCTCGGCCAGCCCCAGCATTTT. Translated, it gives CASSQEFLGQPQHF.

This chain links TRBV12-3 or TRBV12-4 with TRBJ2-3; D is possibly TRBD1 or TRBD2 (5 bases each). The length of the CDR3 is 15 residues. Trimming cost V 5 bases and J 6 bases, with 18 bases left between them. The CDR3 loop is CASSPQGPVPDTQYF. The CDR3 DNA sequence: TGTGCCAGCAGTCCCCAGGGACCAGTCCCCGATACGCAGTATTTT.

This clonotype occurred a few times. This chain connects TRBV5-1 to TRBJ1-6, with D possibly matching TRBD1 (5 bases). Deletions cut 4 bases from V and 6 bases from J, with 14 bases between. This CDR3 has 15 amino acids. Germline CDR1 reads SGHRS; CDR2 reads YFSETQ. CDR3 residues: CASSQLTEGNSPLHF. The CDR3 DNA is TGCGCCAGCAGCCAACTGACAGAGGGTAATTCACCCCTCCACTTT.